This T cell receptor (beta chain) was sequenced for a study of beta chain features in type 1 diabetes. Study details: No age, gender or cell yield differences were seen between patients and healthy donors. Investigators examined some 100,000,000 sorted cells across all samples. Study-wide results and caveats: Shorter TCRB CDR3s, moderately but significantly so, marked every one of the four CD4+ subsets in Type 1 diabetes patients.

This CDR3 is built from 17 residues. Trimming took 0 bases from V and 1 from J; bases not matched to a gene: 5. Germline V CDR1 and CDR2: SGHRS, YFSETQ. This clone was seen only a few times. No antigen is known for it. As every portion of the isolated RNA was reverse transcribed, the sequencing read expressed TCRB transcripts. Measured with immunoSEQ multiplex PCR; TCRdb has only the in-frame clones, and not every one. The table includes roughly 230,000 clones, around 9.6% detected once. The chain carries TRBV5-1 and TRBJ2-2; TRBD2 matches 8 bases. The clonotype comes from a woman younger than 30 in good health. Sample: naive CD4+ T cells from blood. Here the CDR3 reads CASSLGLAGLNTGELFF. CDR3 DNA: TGCGCCAGCAGCTTGGGGCTAGCGGGCCTGAACACCGGGGAGCTGTTTTTT.